The 10 T cell receptor beta chains below all came from one sample that was sequenced in a study of T cells in Graves' hyperthyroidism and ophthalmopathy. The CDR3 regions of TCR beta were amplified from RNA transcripts. The primer set for the first-round RT-PCR of the TCR CDR3 was HTBI. From the multiplex PCR reads, TCRdb called clonotypes with MiXCR, one entry per CDR3 protein. The sample lists around 580,000 distinct CDR3 sequences; about 43% were seen once. What was sequenced was peripheral blood or thyroid tissue (not recorded which). The receptors here all came from a woman aged 18-35 years with Graves' hyperthyroidism.

With regard to this clonotype: A single base separates this from a much larger clone, so it may be a read error. The CDR3 carries no conserved terminal phenylalanine or tryptophan, so it likely arises from a read error. The V call is TRBV5-6, the J call TRBJ1-2, with 7 nucleotides matching TRBD1. With 0 bases clipped from V and 2 bases from J, the junction kept 7 bases outside the gene matches. Germline lookup yields CDR1 SGHDT and CDR2 YYEEEE. The CDR3 sequence is 16 residues long. This CDR3 reads CASSLGTGAGNYGYTL. The CDR3 DNA sequence: TGTGCCAGCAGCTTGGGAACAGGGGCGGGGAACTATGGCTACACCCTC.

This clonotype was detected only a few times. The gene calls are TRBV20-1 and TRBJ2-3; 9 positions match TRBD2. The CDR3 is 15 amino acids. The V gene's germline CDR1 is DFQATT and CDR2 SNEGSKA (reference sequence). Losses at the gene ends were 6 bases for V and 0 bases for J; bases not matched to a gene: 7. CDR3 residues: CSAMTSGKSTDTQYF. In DNA form, the CDR3 reads TGCAGTGCCATGACTAGCGGAAAGAGCACAGATACGCAGTATTTT.

V usage is TRBV9 and J usage is TRBJ2-3, with a weak D call TRBD2 (5 bases). Trimming shortened V by 0 bases and J by 9 bases, and 20 bases separated the two germline ends. Germline values: CDR1 SGDLS, CDR2 YYNGEE. The CDR3 has 16 amino acids. The CDR3 nucleotides are TGTGCCAGCAGCGTAGGGACTTGCGGCCCTTCAGGCACGCAGTATTTT. Protein product: CASSVGTCGPSGTQYF.

CDR3 bases: TGCAGTTTGACTGCGAATCAGCCCCAGCATTTT. Translating it yields CSLTANQPQHF. J is TRBJ1-5 and V is TRBV29-1; D remains ambiguous. The CDR3 has 11 residues. CDR1 SQVTM and CDR2 ANQGSEA come from the germline V gene. Based on the CDR3 plus reference TRBV29-1 and TRBJ1-5, the full variable domain is SAVISQKPSRDICQRGTSLTIQCQVDSQVTMMFWYRQQPGQSLTLIATANQGSEATYESGFVIDKFPISRPNLTFSTLTVSNMSPEDSSIYLCSLTANQPQHFGDGTRLSIL.

Many counts were recorded for this clonotype. The CDR3 coding sequence is TGTGCCAGCAGGACAACACGAAACACTGAAGCTTTCTTT. Translation gives CASRTTRNTEAFF. The chain joins TRBV2 to TRBJ1-1; D gene unclear. V was cut by 6 bases and J by 2 bases, with 10 bases left in between. Germline CDR1 reads SNHLY; CDR2 reads FYNNEI. The CDR3 runs 13 residues.

V usage is TRBV6-1 and J usage is TRBJ1-1; no firm D call. Trimming pared 7 bases from V and 1 base from J, leaving 10 bases between. This CDR3 is built from 13 residues. CDR1 and CDR2 (germline): MNHNS, SASEGT. For the CDR3, the DNA is TGTGCCAGCACCCCGACCCAGAACACTGAAGCTTTCTTT. Its protein product is CASTPTQNTEAFF.

The table lists this clonotype with many counts. The CDR3 coding sequence is TGCGCCAGCAGCCAAGAGTGGAGGGGCTCTGAAGCTTTCTTT. It specifies CASSQEWRGSEAFF. The genes are TRBV4-1 and TRBJ1-1; tentatively, D is TRBD1 (5 bases). Germline V gene data show CDR1 as MGHRA and CDR2 as YSYEKL. This CDR3 contains 14 residues. V lost 0 bases, J lost 6 bases, and 11 bases lay in between.

The chain uses TRBV7-2 and TRBJ2-7, with 8 bases identical to TRBD2. This CDR3 spans 18 amino acids. Germline assignment: CDR1 SGHTA and CDR2 FQGNSA. The ends lost 3 bases at V and 1 base at J; junction bases unmatched: 14. The DNA for the CDR3 is TGTGCCAGCAGCTTGTCCGGGACTAGGGATAGCCCATCCTACGAGCAGTACTTC. It specifies CASSLSGTRDSPSYEQYF.

The chain has TRBV29-1 and TRBJ2-7, with D tentatively TRBD2 (6 bases). Trimming removed 1 base at V and 6 bases at J, with 13 bases between. There are 13 residues in the CDR3. Germline CDR1 reads SQVTM; CDR2 reads ANQGSEA. The CDR3 protein is CSVEAPGRTEQYF. In nucleotides, the CDR3 is TGCAGCGTTGAAGCCCCCGGGAGAACCGAGCAGTACTTC.

V and J are TRBV6-1 and TRBJ2-5; D possibly corresponds to TRBD1 (6 bases). Gene TRBJ2-1 matches the end of the DNA better, so the J call may be wrong. Germline CDR1 MNHNS, CDR2 SASEGT. This CDR3 has 16 residues. As DNA, the CDR3 is TGTGCCAGCAGTCCTCCTCAAGGGGGTGGAATCAATGAGCAGTTCTTC. Its protein product is CASSPPQGGGINEQFF.